This T cell receptor (beta chain) came from a study of shared clonotypes between healthy human individuals. Study-wide results and caveats: Against clonotypes common to all four donors, non-shared ones had lower generation probabilities.

The trim removed 6 bases at V and 9 bases at J, leaving 16 bases unmatched. The CDR3 is made up of 15 amino acids. The V gene's germline CDR1 is GTSNPN and CDR2 SVGIG (reference sequence). Only Caucasian adults living in Nashville, Tennessee served as donors. Both subsets, CD45RA+ naive and CD45RA-negative memory, were split from the CD4+ cells. On this clone: Its specificity is unknown.

Assay used: immunoSEQ multiplex PCR; TCRdb lists only in-frame clones, some missing. The sample records roughly 1 million clones, 65% to 80% being singletons. The sequencing sample was made of memory CD4+ T cells sorted from blood. Specified subset: CD45RA-negative fraction. This rearrangement joins TRBV30 to TRBJ2-1, with 8 bases that match TRBD2. The sequence was collected from a man aged 18 to 29 in good health. The CDR3 DNA reads TGTGCCTGCCCTTCGGCGTCGGGGGGGCCAATTGAGCAGTTCTTC. Translation: CACPSASGGPIEQFF.